This T cell receptor (beta chain) was profiled in a study of shared clonotypes between healthy human individuals. General observations from the study: As a rule, naive subsets had a larger estimated richness than memory subsets. Rarefaction showed that sequencing of sorted subsets was incomplete (despite large depth). The naive CD4 repertoires of a handful of donors were compared, and roughly 5.1% of clonotypes were shared. Relative to clonotypes present in all four donors, those not shared had lower generation probabilities.

Using immunoSEQ multiplex PCR, the repertoire was profiled, and TCRdb retains in-frame clones only, with some absent. The table lists fewer than 3 million clones, around 93% of them singletons, with 0.37% in the top ten. On this clone: The antigen remains unidentified.

The CDR3 consists of 13 residues. Germline V gene sequence: CDR1 MNHNS, CDR2 SASEGT. Between the trimmed V and J ends, which lost 3 bases and 7 bases, there was a span of 11 bases. The sequencing sample was made of naive CD4+ T cells from PBMCs. Described subset: CD45RA+ positively selected. V gene TRBV6-1 combines with J gene TRBJ2-3, with D possibly TRBD1 on 6 matching bases. This receptor was identified in a man aged 18 to 35 in good health. Some clones in this sample may be carry-over from other donors' samples. The CDR3 nucleotides read TGTGCCAGCAGTGATACAGGGAGAAATACGCAGTATTTT. Translating gives CASSDTGRNTQYF.